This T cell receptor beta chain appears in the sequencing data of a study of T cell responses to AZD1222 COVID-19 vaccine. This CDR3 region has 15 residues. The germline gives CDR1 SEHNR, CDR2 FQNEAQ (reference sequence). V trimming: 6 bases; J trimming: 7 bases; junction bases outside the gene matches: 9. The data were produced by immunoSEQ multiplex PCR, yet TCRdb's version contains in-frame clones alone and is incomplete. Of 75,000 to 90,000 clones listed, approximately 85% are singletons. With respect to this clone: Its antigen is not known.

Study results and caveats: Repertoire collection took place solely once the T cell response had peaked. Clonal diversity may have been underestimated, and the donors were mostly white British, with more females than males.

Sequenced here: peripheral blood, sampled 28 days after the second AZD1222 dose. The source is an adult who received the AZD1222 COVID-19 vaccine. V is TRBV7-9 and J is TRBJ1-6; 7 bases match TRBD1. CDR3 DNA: TGTGCCAGCAGTCTAGAGGGGGCGCGGAATTCACCCCTCCACTTT. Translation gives CASSLEGARNSPLHF.